This T cell receptor beta chain was identified in a study of T-cell reconstitution after alpha-beta-depleted transplantation in children. Trimming at V came to 6 bases and at J to 2 bases, leaving 1 base not matched to a gene. The CDR3 runs to 14 residues. This clonotype was recorded many times. Molecular barcoding with unique molecular identifiers was used for the TCRbeta library. Using its own MiXCR run on the PCR reads, TCRdb lists one record per CDR3 protein. The table lists hundreds of thousands of distinct CDR3 sequences, 15% to 20% of them singletons, with 1.1% in the top ten. The chain joins TRBV12-3 or TRBV12-4 to TRBJ1-5; 10 nucleotides align to TRBD1. The sample here was PBMCs from the stem cell graft donor, taken from the stem cell graft. The clonotype originates from a human donor who donated a stem cell graft to a child with acute myeloid leukemia. As DNA, the CDR3 is TGTGCCAGCAGCGGGACAGGGGGCAATCAGCCCCAGCATTTT. This translates into CASSGTGGNQPQHF.